This T cell receptor beta chain comes out of a study of hypomethylating agent response in myelodysplastic syndrome. On the study more broadly: About five patients were non-responders, while six or seven showed complete response or hematologic improvement. Study-wide results and caveats: Novel MDS antigen recognition by shared GLIPH2 clusters is possible but unvalidated.

Data came from immunoSEQ multiplex PCR; TCRdb stores just in-frame clones and leaves some out. The data hold under 5,500 clones, with roughly 77% observed a single time. Germline CDR1 is SGHRS and CDR2 is YFSETQ. The ends were cut back, 9 bases at V and 2 bases at J, with 18 bases in the middle. This CDR3 spans 15 amino acids. Turning to this clone: No antigen is known for it.

The V gene is TRBV5-1, the J gene TRBJ2-1; D tentatively fits TRBD1 or TRBD2 (7 bases each). This TCR derives from a human donor with myelodysplastic syndrome. The sample was bone marrow, taken before or after starting hypomethylating agent treatment for myelodysplastic syndrome (not recorded which). The CDR3 loop reads CATSGQRGAYNEQFF. CDR3 coding DNA: TGCGCCACCTCGGGACAGCGGGGAGCCTACAATGAGCAGTTCTTC.